Listed below are T cell receptor beta chains from one sample, sequenced in a study of blood T cell repertoires in COVID-19. Sequencing used immunoSEQ multiplex PCR; TCRdb keeps in-frame clones, though not all of them. This table has about 100,000 clones, about 80% appearing once. Sequenced material: peripheral blood. All receptors derive from a man aged 65 to 79 with active or convalescent COVID-19. Each CDR3 is given with its conserved first and last residue. The D gene is left open where the match is weak. Size tells how often a clone was seen (once, few, many) or the class of an expanded clone, and some rows leave it out.

DNA	CDR3	J	V	size	D
TGCGCCAGCAGGGAGGGTTACGAGCAGTACTTC	CASREGYEQYF	TRBJ2-7	TRBV5-1	.	.
TGTGCCAGCAGCTTCGGGCGGGGAGAAAACACCATATATTTT	CASSFGRGENTIYF	TRBJ1-3	TRBV7-9	.	.
TGTGCCAGCAGCCCGGCAGGAGGGCTTGGGCAGCCCCAGCATTTT	CASSPAGGLGQPQHF	TRBJ1-5	TRBV5-6	.	.
TGTGCCAGCAGCCAAGGTGACGGCGGCTCAAGCTCCTACAATGAGCAGTTCTTC	CASSQGDGGSSSYNEQFF	TRBJ2-1	TRBV4-2	.	.
TGCAGTGCTAGTAGCGGGAGGGCCTGGGCAGATACGCAGTATTTT	CSASSGRAWADTQYF	TRBJ2-3	TRBV20-1	.	TRBD2
TGCGCCAGCAGCCAAGATACAGGGTGGCAACAGCCCCAGCATTTT	CASSQDTGWQQPQHF	TRBJ1-5	TRBV4-3	.	.
TGTGCCAGCAGCCCCTCACTAGCGGGAGGTGGCACAGATACGCAGTATTTT	CASSPSLAGGGTDTQYF	TRBJ2-3	TRBV4-2	many	TRBD2
TGTGCCAGCAGCCGATCGTCCGGGACAGGGATCGAAAAACTGTTTTTT	CASSRSSGTGIEKLFF	TRBJ1-4	TRBV7-8	.	TRBD1
TGTGCCTGGAGGAGGGCCTATGGCTACACCTTC	CAWRRAYGYTF	TRBJ1-2	TRBV30	.	.
TGCGCCAGCAGCCCCCCGTGGGGCAACGAGCAGTACTTC	CASSPPWGNEQYF	TRBJ2-7	TRBV4-1	.	.
TGTGCCAGCAGCTGGGGGGGTCGCGTGGAAGGGAACTATGGCTACACCTTC	CASSWGGRVEGNYGYTF	TRBJ1-2	TRBV5-4	.	.
TGCGCCAGCAGCCACGGGACAGACGGAGGCTACACCTTC	CASSHGTDGGYTF	TRBJ1-2	TRBV4-3	.	TRBD1
TGTGCCAGCAGCTTAGATGGTCGGACAGGGATGGAAGGCTACACCTTC	CASSLDGRTGMEGYTF	TRBJ1-2	TRBV7-6	few	TRBD1
TGTGCCAGCAGCTTGGTGGGGACAGGACACGGAGGCTACACCTTC	CASSLVGTGHGGYTF	TRBJ1-2	TRBV5-4	.	TRBD1
TGCGCCAGCAGCCAAGATTGGGGGCAGGCGTCGGTTTATGGCTACACCTTC	CASSQDWGQASVYGYTF	TRBJ1-2	TRBV4-1	once	.
TGTGCCATCGGGAGGGGGGGTTCGAGTGAGCAGTTCTTC	CAIGRGGSSEQFF	TRBJ2-1	TRBV12-3/TRBV12-4	.	TRBD2
TGTGCCAGCAACAGGGACAGATCGAACACTGAAGCTTTCTTT	CASNRDRSNTEAFF	TRBJ1-1	TRBV11-2	few	TRBD1
TGTGCCAGCAGCCACGGGCAGGGGGCAGATACGCAGTATTTT	CASSHGQGADTQYF	TRBJ2-3	TRBV11-2	.	TRBD1
TGTGCCACCAGCGGACAGGGGGACACTGAAGCTTTCTTT	CATSGQGDTEAFF	TRBJ1-1	TRBV24-1	once	TRBD1
TGCGCCAGCAGCATAGGGCGGGGGCAAGAGACCCAGTACTTC	CASSIGRGQETQYF	TRBJ2-5	TRBV5-1	once	TRBD2
TGTGCCAGCAGTTTATCGAGATGGAGGAGGGTTTGGGAGCAGTACTTC	CASSLSRWRRVWEQYF	TRBJ2-7	TRBV27	.	.
TGTGCCAGTAGCCACAGGGGGTCTGGAAACACCATATATTTT	CASSHRGSGNTIYF	TRBJ1-3	TRBV19	.	TRBD1
TGTGCCAGCAGCCGCGGGGACAGCTACGAGCAGTACTTC	CASSRGDSYEQYF	TRBJ2-7	TRBV5-6	.	.
TGTGCCAGCAGCCGGGACAGGGGTAATTCACCCCTCCACTTT	CASSRDRGNSPLHF	TRBJ1-6	TRBV5-4	.	TRBD1
TGTGCCAGCAGTCGTACTAACTATGGCTACACCTTC	CASSRTNYGYTF	TRBJ1-2	TRBV6-6	.	.
TGTGCCAGCAGCTTATTCTCCAACAGCGGCTACGAGCAGTACTTC	CASSLFSNSGYEQYF	TRBJ2-7	TRBV7-2	.	.
TGTGCCATCAGTCACCCCGGACTAGCGGCGTCCTACGAGCAGTACTTC	CAISHPGLAASYEQYF	TRBJ2-7	TRBV10-3	.	TRBD2
TGTGCCTGGAGTGCCACAGGGGGTGAGCAGTTCTTC	CAWSATGGEQFF	TRBJ2-1	TRBV30	.	TRBD1
TGTGCCAGCAAAGGTTCTAGGTGGAACACTGAAGCTTTCTTT	CASKGSRWNTEAFF	TRBJ1-1	TRBV27	.	.
TGCGCCAGCAGCTTGGAGTTAGCGGGAGTTCGCCGGCACACCGGGGAGCTGTTTTTT	CASSLELAGVRRHTGELFF	TRBJ2-2	TRBV5-1	.	TRBD2
TGCGCCAGCAGCCAAGATTTGGGAGGGGGAGGGGAAAAACTGTTTTTT	CASSQDLGGGGEKLFF	TRBJ1-4	TRBV4-3	.	.
TGTGCCTGGAGTTCGACAGGGGGTACGCAGTATTTT	CAWSSTGGTQYF	TRBJ2-3	TRBV30	.	TRBD1
TGCGCCAGCAGCCAACAGGGTGGAGATGGCTACACCTTC	CASSQQGGDGYTF	TRBJ1-2	TRBV5-1	.	.
TGTGCCAGCAGTCATCCTCAGGGGGCCCATCAGCCCCAGCATTTT	CASSHPQGAHQPQHF	TRBJ1-5	TRBV27	.	TRBD1
TGTGCCACCAAGAGGCCTAACTATGGCTACACCTTC	CATKRPNYGYTF	TRBJ1-2	TRBV24-1	.	.
TGTGCCAGCAGCTTTGGGGGGGCTGGGGCCAACGTCCTGACTTTC	CASSFGGAGANVLTF	TRBJ2-6	TRBV7-2	.	TRBD2
TGTGCCAGCAGCCTAGGGGTCCTCTCTGGAAACACCATATATTTT	CASSLGVLSGNTIYF	TRBJ1-3	TRBV3-1/TRBV3-2	.	.
TGTGCCATCAGGAGGACAGGGGCGGATGAGCAGTTCTTC	CAIRRTGADEQFF	TRBJ2-1	TRBV10-3	.	TRBD1
TGTGCCAGCAGCCAAGACGGCATAGCGGGAAAAGGGCAGTTCTTC	CASSQDGIAGKGQFF	TRBJ2-1	TRBV3-1/TRBV3-2	.	TRBD2
TGTGCCAGCAGTCGGACAGTTACCGGGGAGCTGTTTTTT	CASSRTVTGELFF	TRBJ2-2	TRBV6-5	.	.
TGTGCCACCAGTGGGGGACAGTCGGACTCCACAGATACGCAGTATTTT	CATSGGQSDSTDTQYF	TRBJ2-3	TRBV24-1	.	TRBD1
TGTGCCAGCTCACCACCGACAGGGGATAATTCACCCCTCCACTTT	CASSPPTGDNSPLHF	TRBJ1-6	TRBV18	.	TRBD1
TGTGCCAGCAGCCAAGGAGGGGGCTATGGGGCCAACGTCCTGACTTTC	CASSQGGGYGANVLTF	TRBJ2-6	TRBV3-1/TRBV3-2	once	TRBD1
TGCGCCAGCAGCCAAGTACACAGAGCGGGGGTTGGCTACACCTTC	CASSQVHRAGVGYTF	TRBJ1-2	TRBV4-1	.	.
TGTGCCAGCAGTCCCCCTGTCACTGAAGCTTTCTTT	CASSPPVTEAFF	TRBJ1-1	TRBV28	few	.
TGCGCCAGCAGAGACCTCAGGGCAGGCGAGCAGTACTTC	CASRDLRAGEQYF	TRBJ2-7	TRBV10-1	.	.
TGCGCCAGCAGCATGGGACAGGGGTTAACCGGGGAGCTGTTTTTT	CASSMGQGLTGELFF	TRBJ2-2	TRBV5-1	few	TRBD1